This entry lists 24 T cell receptor beta chains sequenced from one sample in a study of blood T cells in healthy people across ages. Alongside a J-beta primer mix, a sample-barcoded 5' primer served in a second PCR lasting about 7 to 12 cycles. Each CDR3 protein is one row after TCRdb ran MiXCR on the 5' RACE reads. Of about a million distinct CDR3 sequences in the sample, just over 50% were seen once. The material sequenced was blood. The origin of the receptors is a woman aged 55-69 years in good health.

The chain has TRBV6-2 or TRBV6-3 and TRBJ2-1; 7 bases agree with TRBD1. V shed 7 bases, J shed 12 bases, and the junction held 9 bases outside the gene matches. Germline loops: CDR1 MNHEY, CDR2 SVGEGT. The CDR3 is 12 amino acids. The DNA for the CDR3 is TGTGCCAGCAAGCAGGGGGTCAGCGGGCAGTTCTTC. Amino acids: CASKQGVSGQFF.

The count of this clonotype is one. Here the CDR3 DNA reads TGTGCCAGTAGACGCGATTCGGACAGTTGGGAGACCCAGTACTTC. Amino acids: CASRRDSDSWETQYF. The genes are TRBV19 and TRBJ2-7, with D perhaps matching TRBD1 (6 bases). TRBJ2-5 matches the DNA end more closely, so the J call is doubtful. The length of the CDR3 is 15 residues. Germline values: CDR1 LNHDA, CDR2 SQIVND (reference sequence).

The chain is built from TRBV30 and TRBJ1-2, with D perhaps TRBD1 (6 bases). Germline V gene sequence: CDR1 GTSNPN, CDR2 SVGIG (reference sequence). Trimming pared 4 bases from V and 4 bases from J, leaving 16 bases between. The CDR3 extends over 14 amino acids. The CDR3 nucleotides read TGTGCCTGGAATAACAGGGAAACCCTCTATGGCTACACCTTC. Translated, it gives CAWNNRETLYGYTF.

This clonotype was counted many times. The rearrangement joins TRBV10-3 to TRBJ2-1; 7 nucleotides agree with TRBD1. Near its end, the DNA agrees better with TRBJ2-7, so the J call may be wrong. The CDR3 has 18 amino acids. Germline lookup yields CDR1 ENHRY and CDR2 SYGVKD. In DNA form, the CDR3 reads TGTGCCACCGCAGCCGGTTCAGGGGGTAATCGCTCCTACAATGAGCAGTACTTC. It codes for CATAAGSGGNRSYNEQYF.

The gene calls are TRBV20-1 and TRBJ2-3, with TRBD2 identical over 8 bases. V lost 5 bases to trimming and J lost 2 bases; unmatched junction nucleotides: 9. Looked up from germline, CDR1 is DFQATT and CDR2 is SNEGSKA (reference sequence). The CDR3 is made up of 15 amino acids. In nucleotides, the CDR3 is TGCAGTGCTGATGGACTAGCTGGCTACACAGATACGCAGTATTTT. Protein sequence: CSADGLAGYTDTQYF.

The chain recombines TRBV7-9 with TRBJ2-3, with a weak D call TRBD1 (5 bases). This CDR3 is 16 amino acids long. The ends were cut back, 4 bases at V and 6 bases at J, with 20 bases in the middle. Looked up from germline, CDR1 is SEHNR and CDR2 is FQNEAQ (reference sequence). The CDR3 coding sequence is TGTGCCAGCAGCTCAGCTCTGTCAGGGTATTTGGATACGCAGTATTTT. Translated, it gives CASSSALSGYLDTQYF.

This clonotype was seen ten or more times. This chain connects TRBV28 to TRBJ2-7; D is perhaps TRBD2 (6 bases). This CDR3 has 15 residues. The V gene's germline CDR1 is MDHEN and CDR2 SYDVKM. Trimming removed 7 bases from V and 3 bases from J, with 19 bases in between. Written as DNA, the CDR3 is TGTGCCAGCAAAAGTTACGAGGCGGGGTACTACGAGCAGTACTTC. It codes for CASKSYEAGYYEQYF. The full variable domain, rest sourced from reference TRBV28 and TRBJ2-7, is DVKVTQSSRYLVKRTGEKVFLECVQDMDHENMFWYRQDPGLGLRLIYFSYDVKMKEKGDIPEGYSVSREKKERFSLILESASTNQTSMYLCASKSYEAGYYEQYFGPGTRLTVT.

This clonotype has a handful of counts. The CDR3 sequence: CASSLWGLQSYEQYF. The CDR3 bases are TGTGCCAGCAGTTTATGGGGACTACAGTCCTACGAGCAGTACTTC. V gene TRBV27 combines with J gene TRBJ2-7; 7 bases line up with TRBD2. Looked up from germline, CDR1 is MNHEY and CDR2 is SMNVEV (reference sequence). This CDR3 has 15 residues. The trim removed 1 base at V and 1 base at J, leaving 4 bases unmatched.

This clonotype was seen once. The chain has TRBV11-2 and TRBJ1-3; D might be TRBD1 (5 bases). Germline V gives CDR1 SGHAT, CDR2 FQNNGV. The CDR3 runs to 17 residues. Trimming took 3 bases from V and 0 from J, leaving 15 bases between them. The CDR3 coding sequence is TGTGCCAGCAGCTTTCGCGGAGGGACGCACTCTGGAAACACCATATATTTT. Translating gives CASSFRGGTHSGNTIYF.

The chain couples TRBV28 to TRBJ1-2; perhaps TRBD1 as D (6 bases). The CDR3 sequence is 14 residues long. Germline V lookup: CDR1 MDHEN, CDR2 SYDVKM. V dropped 8 bases and J dropped 0 bases, with 13 bases sitting between them. This CDR3 reads CASRRDTSNYGYTF. CDR3 DNA: TGTGCCAGCCGACGGGACACCTCTAACTATGGCTACACCTTC.

The V call is TRBV4-1, the J call TRBJ2-3, with D perhaps TRBD1 (6 bases). CDR1 MGHRA and CDR2 YSYEKL come from the germline V gene. The V gene lost 1 base and the J gene lost 0 bases, with 11 bases spanning the gap. The CDR3 spans 16 residues. CDR3 sequence reads: CASSQGQDASTDTQYF. The CDR3 nucleotides are TGCGCCAGCAGCCAAGGACAGGACGCTAGCACAGATACGCAGTATTTT.

In regard to this clonotype: This sequence may be a read error, since a much larger clone differs from it by one base. This chain links TRBV12-3 or TRBV12-4 with TRBJ2-1, with 9 positions matching TRBD1. The CDR3 sequence is 12 residues long. J lost 7 bases, V lost 7 bases, and 2 bases had no gene match. As DNA, the CDR3 is TGTGCCAGCAAAGGACAGGGGAATGAGCAGTTCTTC. It codes for CASKGQGNEQFF.

J is TRBJ1-2 and V is TRBV20-1; no clear D. The CDR3 has 12 amino acids. Between the trimmed V and J ends, which lost 5 bases and 1 base, there was a span of 8 bases. Germline V gene sequence: CDR1 DFQATT, CDR2 SNEGSKA (reference sequence). The CDR3 DNA reads as TGCAGTGCTGAGATAAATAACTATGGCTACACCTTC. Translated, it gives CSAEINNYGYTF.

The chain couples TRBV7-2 to TRBJ2-5; D is uncertain. V lost 2 bases and J lost 4, with 14 bases in between. This CDR3 comprises 15 residues. From germline, CDR1 is SGHTA and CDR2 FQGNSA. In nucleotides, the CDR3 is TGTGCCAGCAGCTTAATCGGCCCGGACGTAGAGACCCAGTACTTC. Its protein is CASSLIGPDVETQYF.

The V and J genes are TRBV16 and TRBJ2-7; D is undetermined. Trimming cost V 4 bases and J 5 bases, with 9 bases left between them. In germline, CDR1 is KGHSY, CDR2 FQNENV. This CDR3 has 12 residues. The DNA of the CDR3 is TGTGCCAGCAGCCGCAGGCCTGACGAGCAGTACTTC. Protein product: CASSRRPDEQYF. The variable domain in full, with the rest retrieved from reference TRBV16 and TRBJ2-7, is GEEVAQTPKHLVRGEGQKAKLYCAPIKGHSYVFWYQQVLKNEFKFLISFQNENVFDETGMPKERFSAKCLPNSPCSLEIQATKLEDSAVYFCASSRRPDEQYFGPGTRLTVT.

The table lists this clonotype with a count of one. The genes are TRBV20-1 and TRBJ2-3; TRBD2 agrees at 13 bases. The V gene end was trimmed by 3 bases and the J gene end by 4 bases; junction bases not matched to a gene: 7. CDR3 length: 16 residues. Germline V lookup: CDR1 DFQATT, CDR2 SNEGSKA (reference sequence). CDR3 in amino acids: CSARIRTSGSPDTQYF. In DNA, the CDR3 is TGCAGTGCTAGGATCCGGACTAGCGGGAGTCCAGATACGCAGTATTTT.

The CDR3, as DNA: TGTGCCAGCAGTCAAACACCGCCCTACGAGCAGTACTTC. Protein sequence: CASSQTPPYEQYF. J is TRBJ2-7 and V is TRBV28, with no clear D. The V end was cut by 5 bases, the J end by 2 bases, with 10 bases between. The CDR3 is 13 residues long. Germline CDR1 reads MDHEN; CDR2 reads SYDVKM.

The rearrangement joins TRBV27 to TRBJ2-3; either TRBD1 or TRBD2 may fit D (5 bases each). The V gene lost 3 bases and the J gene lost 0 bases, with 10 bases spanning the gap. The CDR3 runs 15 residues. CDR1 and CDR2 (germline): MNHEY, SMNVEV (reference sequence). CDR3 region: CASSFLGESTDTQYF. The CDR3 DNA reads TGTGCCAGCAGTTTTTTGGGGGAGAGCACAGATACGCAGTATTTT.

The V and J genes are TRBV18 and TRBJ2-7, with 9 positions matching TRBD1. This CDR3 is built from 13 residues. The V and J ends lost 3 bases and 9 bases, in that order; junction bases with no gene match: 6. Per the germline V gene, CDR1 is KGHSH and CDR2 is LQKENI. The CDR3 is CASSPGQGEGQYF. CDR3 DNA: TGTGCCAGCTCACCGGGACAGGGAGAAGGGCAGTACTTC.

The V and J genes are TRBV24-1 and TRBJ2-1; D is perhaps TRBD1 or TRBD2 (5 bases each). Trimming cost V 8 bases and J 6 bases, with 7 bases left between them. This CDR3 contains 11 residues. Per the germline V gene, CDR1 is KGHDR and CDR2 is SFDVKD. The DNA of the CDR3 is TGTGCCACCAAGGGGAGCAATGAGCAGTTCTTC. Translated: CATKGSNEQFF.

DNA of the CDR3: TGCAGTGCGCGGCAGACCGGGGCCTACGAGCAGTACTTC. Its translation is CSARQTGAYEQYF. The chain recombines TRBV20-1 with TRBJ2-7, with a weak D call TRBD2 (5 bases). The CDR3 is 13 amino acids. Trimming removed 6 bases at V and 2 bases at J, with 14 bases between. Germline-derived CDR1 and CDR2 are DFQATT and SNEGSKA (reference sequence).

CDR3 loop: CASSIGVGQPAKEKLFF. CDR3 nucleotide sequence: TGTGCCAGCTCAATCGGAGTCGGACAGCCGGCAAAGGAAAAACTGTTTTTT. The J gene is TRBJ1-4, the V gene TRBV27; D perhaps matches TRBD1 (6 bases). The CDR3 runs 17 residues. Germline V gives CDR1 MNHEY, CDR2 SMNVEV (reference sequence). V dropped 8 bases and J dropped 8 bases, with 27 bases sitting between them.

This clonotype has ten or more counts. The chain is built from TRBV4-1 and TRBJ2-1, with 9 positions matching TRBD2. With 1 base clipped from V and 7 bases from J, the junction kept 11 bases outside the gene matches. The length of the CDR3 is 17 residues. The V gene's germline CDR1 is MGHRA and CDR2 YSYEKL. The CDR3 protein is CASSQVGGRVRFNEQFF. The CDR3, as DNA: TGCGCCAGCAGCCAAGTTGGCGGGAGGGTACGTTTTAATGAGCAGTTCTTC.

This chain uses TRBV5-1 with TRBJ2-1; 10 bases align to TRBD2. The J segment lost 6 bases and the V segment lost 0 bases, leaving 6 bases of the junction unmatched. The CDR3 totals 16 residues. The V gene's germline CDR1 is SGHRS and CDR2 YFSETQ. The CDR3 nucleotides are TGCGCCAGCAGCTTGGTAGTAGCGGGAGGTCTCAATGAGCAGTTCTTC. Translating gives CASSLVVAGGLNEQFF.